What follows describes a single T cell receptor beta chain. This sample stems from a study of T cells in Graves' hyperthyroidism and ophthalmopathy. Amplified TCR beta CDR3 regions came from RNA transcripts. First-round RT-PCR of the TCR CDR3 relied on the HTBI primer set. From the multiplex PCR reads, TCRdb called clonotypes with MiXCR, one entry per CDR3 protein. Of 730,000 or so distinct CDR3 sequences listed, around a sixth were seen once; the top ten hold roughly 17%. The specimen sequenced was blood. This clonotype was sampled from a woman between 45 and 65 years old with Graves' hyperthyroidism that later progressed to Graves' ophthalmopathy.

The CDR3 nucleotides are TGCGCCAGCAGCTTGGTCGTAGTGGTAAGCTCCTACAATGAGCAGTTCTTC. Protein sequence: CASSLVVVVSSYNEQFF. The V and J genes are TRBV5-1 and TRBJ2-1; D not certain. V dropped 0 bases and J dropped 0 bases, with 13 bases sitting between them. Germline V gene sequence: CDR1 SGHRS, CDR2 YFSETQ. This CDR3 region has 17 residues.